Included here is one TCR beta chain sequence, with context. Produced via immunoSEQ multiplex PCR; TCRdb's table is partial and in-frame only. The repertoire consists of around 97,000 clones, with around 91% occurring once and the leading ten covering around 4.8%. This CDR3 is built from 14 residues. The junction had 4 bases not matched to a gene; V was cut back by 2 bases and J by 5 bases. This specimen comes from a study of T cell responses to AZD1222 COVID-19 vaccine. About the research overall: The study pooled second doses at about 4 or about 12 weeks.

The rearrangement links TRBV6-7 to TRBJ2-5; 8 positions match TRBD1. TRBV6-7 is treated as an ORF (open reading frame) with a function not yet certain. This specimen consisted of peripheral blood, obtained on day 0 of AZD1222 vaccination. The sequence came from an adult in good health. The CDR3 nucleotides read TGTGCCAGCAGTTACCAGGGGGCTGGGGAGACCCAGTACTTC. It is translated as CASSYQGAGETQYF.